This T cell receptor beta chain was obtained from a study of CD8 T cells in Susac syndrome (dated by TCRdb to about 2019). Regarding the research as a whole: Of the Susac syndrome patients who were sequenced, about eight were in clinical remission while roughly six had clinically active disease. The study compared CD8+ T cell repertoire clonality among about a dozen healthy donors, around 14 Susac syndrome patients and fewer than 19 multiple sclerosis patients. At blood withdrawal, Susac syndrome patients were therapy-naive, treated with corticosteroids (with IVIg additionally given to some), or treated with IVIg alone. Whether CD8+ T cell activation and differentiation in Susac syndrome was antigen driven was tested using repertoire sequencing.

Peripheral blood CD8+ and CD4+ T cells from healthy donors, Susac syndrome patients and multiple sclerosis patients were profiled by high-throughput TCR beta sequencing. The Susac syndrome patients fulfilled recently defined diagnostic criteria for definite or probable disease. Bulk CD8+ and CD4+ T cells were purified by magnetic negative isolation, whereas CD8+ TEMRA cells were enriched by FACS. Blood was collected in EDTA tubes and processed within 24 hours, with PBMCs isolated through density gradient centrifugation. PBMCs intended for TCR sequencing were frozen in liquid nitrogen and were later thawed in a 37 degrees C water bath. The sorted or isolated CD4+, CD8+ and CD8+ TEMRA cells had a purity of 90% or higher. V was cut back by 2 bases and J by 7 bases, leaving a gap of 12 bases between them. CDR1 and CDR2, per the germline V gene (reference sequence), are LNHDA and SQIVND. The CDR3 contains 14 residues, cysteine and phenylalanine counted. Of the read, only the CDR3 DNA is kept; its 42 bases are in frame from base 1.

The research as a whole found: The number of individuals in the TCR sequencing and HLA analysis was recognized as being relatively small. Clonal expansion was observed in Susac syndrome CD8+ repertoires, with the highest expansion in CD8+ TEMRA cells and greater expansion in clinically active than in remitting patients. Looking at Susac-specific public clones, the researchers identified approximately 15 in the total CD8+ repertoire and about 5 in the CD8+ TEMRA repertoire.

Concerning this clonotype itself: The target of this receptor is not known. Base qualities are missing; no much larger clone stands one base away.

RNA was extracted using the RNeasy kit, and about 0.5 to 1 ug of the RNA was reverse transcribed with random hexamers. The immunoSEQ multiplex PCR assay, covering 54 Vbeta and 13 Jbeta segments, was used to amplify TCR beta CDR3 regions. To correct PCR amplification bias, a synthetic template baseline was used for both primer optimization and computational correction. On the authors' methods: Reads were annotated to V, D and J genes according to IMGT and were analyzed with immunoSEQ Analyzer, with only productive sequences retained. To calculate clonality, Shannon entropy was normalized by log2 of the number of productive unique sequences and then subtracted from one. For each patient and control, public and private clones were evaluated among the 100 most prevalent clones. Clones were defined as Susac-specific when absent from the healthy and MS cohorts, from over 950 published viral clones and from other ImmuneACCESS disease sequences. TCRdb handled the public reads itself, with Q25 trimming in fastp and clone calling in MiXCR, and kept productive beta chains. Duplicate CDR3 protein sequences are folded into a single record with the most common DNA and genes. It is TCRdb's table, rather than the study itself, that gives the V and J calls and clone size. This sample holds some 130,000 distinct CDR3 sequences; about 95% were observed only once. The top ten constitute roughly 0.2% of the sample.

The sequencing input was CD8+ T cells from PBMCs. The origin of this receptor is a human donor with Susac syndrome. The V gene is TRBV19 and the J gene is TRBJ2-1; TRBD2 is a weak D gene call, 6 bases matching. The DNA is TGTGCCAGTAGTATAACCGGGAGCGGTAATGAGCAGTTCTTC. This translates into CASSITGSGNEQFF.